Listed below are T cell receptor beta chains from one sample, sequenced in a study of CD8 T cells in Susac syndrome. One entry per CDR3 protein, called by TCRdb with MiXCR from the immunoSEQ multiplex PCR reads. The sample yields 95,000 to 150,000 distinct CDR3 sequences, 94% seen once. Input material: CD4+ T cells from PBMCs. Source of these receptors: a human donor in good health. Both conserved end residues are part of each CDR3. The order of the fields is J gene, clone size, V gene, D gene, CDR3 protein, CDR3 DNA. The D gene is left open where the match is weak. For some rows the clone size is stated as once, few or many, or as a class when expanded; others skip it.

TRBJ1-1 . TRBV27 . CASSFRGLTEAFF TGTGCCAGCAGTTTTCGGGGGTTGACTGAAGCTTTCTTT
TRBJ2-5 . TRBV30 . CAWSYYGETQYF TGTGCCTGGAGCTATTATGGGGAGACCCAGTACTTC
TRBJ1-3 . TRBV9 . CASSVEGPARSGNTIYF TGTGCCAGCAGCGTAGAGGGCCCGGCGCGCTCTGGAAACACCATATATTTT
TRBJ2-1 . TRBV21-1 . CASSLWEGLAAPSSYNEQFF TGTGCCAGCAGCCTCTGGGAGGGACTAGCGGCCCCAAGCTCCTACAATGAGCAGTTCTTC
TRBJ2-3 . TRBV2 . CASSRRGDGTDTQYF TGTGCCAGCAGTCGGAGGGGAGACGGCACAGATACGCAGTATTTT
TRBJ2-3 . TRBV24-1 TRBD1 CATSDPGQRSTDTQYF TGTGCCACCAGTGACCCGGGACAGCGAAGCACAGATACGCAGTATTTT
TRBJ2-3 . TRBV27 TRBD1 CASSLYTGADTQYF TGTGCCAGCAGTTTGTATACAGGGGCAGATACGCAGTATTTT
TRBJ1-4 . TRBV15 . CATTNDGSNEKLFF TGTGCCACCACGAATGACGGTTCAAATGAAAAACTGTTTTTT
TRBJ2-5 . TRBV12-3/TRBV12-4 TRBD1 CASSPGTGQTLNQETQYF TGTGCCAGCAGTCCCGGGACAGGGCAAACGCTAAATCAAGAGACCCAGTACTTC
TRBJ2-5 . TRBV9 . CASSANSGTQYF TGTGCCAGCAGCGCCAACTCCGGGACCCAGTACTTC
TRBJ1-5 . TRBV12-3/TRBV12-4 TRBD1 CASGRQGNSNQPQHF TGTGCCAGCGGAAGACAGGGGAATAGCAATCAGCCCCAGCATTTT
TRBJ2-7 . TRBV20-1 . CSARDGRRNSYEQYF TGCAGTGCTAGAGATGGCCGGAGAAACTCCTACGAGCAGTACTTC
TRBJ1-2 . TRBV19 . CASSRDGINYGYTF TGTGCCAGTAGCCGGGACGGAATTAACTATGGCTACACCTTC
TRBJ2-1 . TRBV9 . CASSVAQGPYNEQFF TGTGCCAGCAGCGTAGCACAGGGTCCCTACAATGAGCAGTTCTTC
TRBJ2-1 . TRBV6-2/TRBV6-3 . CASSLGLEQFF TGTGCCAGCAGCTTGGGTTTGGAGCAGTTCTTC
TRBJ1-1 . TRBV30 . CAWSGQGNTEAFF TGTGCCTGGAGTGGGCAGGGGAACACTGAAGCTTTCTTT
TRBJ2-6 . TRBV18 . CASSPVDSGANVLTF TGTGCCAGCTCACCCGTCGACTCTGGGGCCAACGTCCTGACTTTC
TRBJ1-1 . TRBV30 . CAWSRAAKGAFF TGTGCCTGGAGTAGGGCCGCGAAGGGAGCTTTCTTT
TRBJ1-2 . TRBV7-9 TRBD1 CASSLARTGWGYTF TGTGCCAGCAGCTTAGCGCGGACAGGGTGGGGCTACACCTTC
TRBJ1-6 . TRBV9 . CASSVEAGMNSPLHF TGTGCCAGCAGCGTAGAAGCAGGGATGAATTCACCCCTCCACTTT
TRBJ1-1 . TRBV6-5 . CASSYSGPGNSEAFF TGTGCCAGCAGTTACTCGGGGCCGGGAAACTCTGAAGCTTTCTTT
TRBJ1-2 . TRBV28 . CASSPRRGMDIGYTF TGTGCCAGCAGCCCCCGACGAGGCATGGATATCGGCTACACCTTC
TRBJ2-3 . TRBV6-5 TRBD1 CASSLTGDSTDTQYF TGTGCCAGCAGTTTGACAGGGGATAGCACAGATACGCAGTATTTT
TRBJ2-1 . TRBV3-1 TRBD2 CASSQLAGSSYNEQFF TGTGCCAGCAGCCAATTAGCGGGAAGCTCCTACAATGAGCAGTTCTTC
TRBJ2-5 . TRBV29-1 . CSVWTPGEETQYF TGCAGCGTTTGGACCCCGGGGGAAGAGACCCAGTACTTC
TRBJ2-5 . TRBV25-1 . CASSEYGGRRNQETQYF TGTGCCAGCAGTGAATACGGAGGCAGGCGGAACCAAGAGACCCAGTACTTC
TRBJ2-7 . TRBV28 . CASSSNGGNSYEQYF TGTGCCAGCAGTTCCAACGGGGGCAATAGTTACGAGCAGTACTTC
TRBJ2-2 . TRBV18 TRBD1 CASSGTRDSGTGELFF TGTGCCAGCTCGGGAACGAGGGACAGTGGCACCGGGGAGCTGTTTTTT
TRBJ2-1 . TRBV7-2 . CASSLLAPRGDEQFF TGTGCCAGCAGCTTACTAGCGCCTAGGGGGGATGAGCAGTTCTTC
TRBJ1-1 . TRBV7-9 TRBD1 CASSRAGGKAFF TGTGCCAGCAGCAGGGCAGGGGGGAAAGCTTTCTTT
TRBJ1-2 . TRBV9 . CASSLGGTPSNYGYTF TGTGCCAGCAGCCTAGGGGGGACACCTTCTAACTATGGCTACACCTTC
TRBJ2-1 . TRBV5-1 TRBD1 CASSLDRDEQFF TGCGCCAGCAGCCTAGACAGGGATGAGCAGTTCTTC
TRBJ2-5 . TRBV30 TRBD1 CAWGTGGTETQYF TGTGCCTGGGGGACAGGGGGCACGGAGACCCAGTACTTC
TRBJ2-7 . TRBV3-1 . CASSLLSDSYEQYF TGTGCCAGCAGTCTTCTCAGCGACTCCTACGAGCAGTACTTC
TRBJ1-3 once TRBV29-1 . CSVGTDGNTIYF TGCAGCGTTGGGACAGATGGAAACACCATATATTTT
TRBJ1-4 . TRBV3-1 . CASSQGTNEKLFF TGTGCCAGCAGCCAGGGCACGAATGAAAAACTGTTTTTT
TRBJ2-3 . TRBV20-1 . CSARDSSKTDTQYF TGCAGTGCTAGAGATTCTAGCAAAACAGATACGCAGTATTTT
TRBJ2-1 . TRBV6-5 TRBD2 CASSRAGGANEQFF TGTGCCAGCAGTCGAGCGGGAGGTGCTAATGAGCAGTTCTTC
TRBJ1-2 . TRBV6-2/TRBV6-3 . CASSVGGFADGYTF TGTGCCAGCAGTGTGGGCGGATTCGCGGATGGCTACACCTTC
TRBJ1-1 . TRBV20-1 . CSAPIDTEAFF TGCAGTGCTCCGATCGACACTGAAGCTTTCTTT
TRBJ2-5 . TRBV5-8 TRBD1 CASSLTGALETQYF TGTGCCAGCAGCTTGACAGGGGCGTTAGAGACCCAGTACTTC
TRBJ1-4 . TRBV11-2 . CASSRTGPPNEKLFF TGTGCCAGCAGCCGAACGGGTCCCCCCAATGAAAAACTGTTTTTT
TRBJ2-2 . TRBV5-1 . CASTVGGSDTGELFF TGCGCCAGCACAGTAGGAGGATCCGACACCGGGGAGCTGTTTTTT
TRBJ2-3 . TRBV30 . CAWSVIPGVATDTQYF TGTGCCTGGAGTGTGATCCCGGGAGTGGCGACAGATACGCAGTATTTT
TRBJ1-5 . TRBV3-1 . CASGQQVGQPQHF TGTGCCAGCGGCCAGCAGGTTGGGCAGCCCCAGCATTTT
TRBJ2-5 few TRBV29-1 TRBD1 CSVTGTGGETQYF TGCAGCGTTACCGGGACAGGGGGAGAGACCCAGTACTTC
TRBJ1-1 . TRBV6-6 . CASSPLQGTEAFF TGTGCCAGCAGCCCATTACAGGGTACTGAAGCTTTCTTT
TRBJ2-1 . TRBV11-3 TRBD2 CASSSGRMNNEQFF TGTGCCAGTTCTAGCGGGAGAATGAACAATGAGCAGTTCTTC
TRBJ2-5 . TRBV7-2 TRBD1 CASSPTGSLETQYF TGTGCCAGCAGCCCGACAGGGTCATTGGAGACCCAGTACTTC
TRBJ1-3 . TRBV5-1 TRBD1 CASRGQGALYF TGCGCCAGCAGAGGACAGGGTGCTTTATATTTT
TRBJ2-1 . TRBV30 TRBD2 CAWSGVPSAGVSYNEQFF TGTGCCTGGAGTGGGGTCCCCTCGGCGGGAGTCTCCTACAATGAGCAGTTCTTC